This T cell receptor beta chain is from a study of neurological immune-mediated disorders. Study-level information: About 90% of the roughly 34 multiple sclerosis patients had relapsing-remitting disease; 3 had secondary progressive.

From 2 million PBMCs stored at -80 C, the unsorted libraries were generated. Study findings and constraints: None of the CDR3 amino acid sequences of expanded clones were shared across subjects, and this suggested private repertoires in all groups. The phylogenetic placement of 18 of 34 multiple sclerosis patients' repertoires in one related-CDR3 cluster constitutes a possible signature.

This clonotype occurred many times. Its antigen is currently unknown. TCRdb processed the 5' RACE reads anew with MiXCR; each CDR3 protein has one entry. The sample has roughly 60,000 distinct CDR3 sequences; around 5% are singletons. This TCR was recovered from a woman between 50 and 59 years old with multiple sclerosis. The sample taken for sequencing was PBMCs.

In DNA, the CDR3 is TGTGCCAGCAGTTTGGAGGGGGCGCCGTGGACTGAAGCTTTCTTT. It yields the protein CASSLEGAPWTEAFF. J is TRBJ1-1 and V is TRBV12-3 or TRBV12-4; TRBD1 matches 7 bases. With V trimmed by 3 bases and J by 5 bases, 9 bases remained unmatched. The CDR3 is 15 residues long.